This TCR beta chain was identified during a study of shared clonotypes between healthy human individuals. As regards this clone: The antigen remains unidentified.

The donor population consisted of healthy HIV-negative adults with no recent acute infections or vaccinations. Generated by immunoSEQ multiplex PCR, the TCRdb table keeps only in-frame clones and is missing some. The sample carries around 100,000 clones, 67% recorded once. The germline gives CDR1 SGHAT, CDR2 FQNNGV. The length of the CDR3 is 14 residues. Trimming stripped 0 bases from V and 4 bases from J, with 10 bases between. General observations from the study: Generally, naive subsets came out with larger estimated richness than memory subsets.

The V gene is TRBV11-2, the J gene TRBJ2-7; D is tentatively TRBD1 or TRBD2 (5 bases each). The sequencing input was memory CD8+ T cells sorted from blood. Noted subset: CD45RO+ cells pooled with CCR7-negative TemRA cells. This receptor was identified in a woman aged 25 to 39 in good health. The CDR3 here is CASSLEGTAYEQYF. The CDR3 nucleotides read TGTGCCAGCAGCTTAGAGGGGACGGCTTACGAGCAGTACTTC.